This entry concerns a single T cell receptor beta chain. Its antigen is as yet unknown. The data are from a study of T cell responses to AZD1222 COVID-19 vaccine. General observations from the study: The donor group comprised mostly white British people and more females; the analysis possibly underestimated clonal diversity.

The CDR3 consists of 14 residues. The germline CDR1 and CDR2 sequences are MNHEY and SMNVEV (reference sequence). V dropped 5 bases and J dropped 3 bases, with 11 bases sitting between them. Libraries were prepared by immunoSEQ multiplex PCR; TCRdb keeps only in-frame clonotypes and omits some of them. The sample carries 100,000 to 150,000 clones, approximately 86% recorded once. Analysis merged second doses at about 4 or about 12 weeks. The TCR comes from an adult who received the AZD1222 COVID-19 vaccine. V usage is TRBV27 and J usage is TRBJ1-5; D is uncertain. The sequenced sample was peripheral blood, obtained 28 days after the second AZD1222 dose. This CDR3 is CASSRNPFNQPQHF. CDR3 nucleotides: TGTGCCAGCAGTCGAAATCCTTTCAATCAGCCCCAGCATTTT.